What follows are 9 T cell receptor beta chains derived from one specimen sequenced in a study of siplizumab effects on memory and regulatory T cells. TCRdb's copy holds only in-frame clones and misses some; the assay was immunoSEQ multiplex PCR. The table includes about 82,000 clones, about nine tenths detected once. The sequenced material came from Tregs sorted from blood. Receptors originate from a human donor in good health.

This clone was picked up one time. CDR3 sequence: CASSKLRFGYGYTF. DNA of the CDR3: TGTGCCAGCAGTAAACTCAGATTCGGCTATGGCTACACCTTC. V and J are TRBV28 and TRBJ1-2, with no clear D. The CDR3 has 14 amino acids. Germline lookup yields CDR1 MDHEN and CDR2 SYDVKM. The V and J ends lost 5 bases and 4 bases respectively, with 14 bases between them.

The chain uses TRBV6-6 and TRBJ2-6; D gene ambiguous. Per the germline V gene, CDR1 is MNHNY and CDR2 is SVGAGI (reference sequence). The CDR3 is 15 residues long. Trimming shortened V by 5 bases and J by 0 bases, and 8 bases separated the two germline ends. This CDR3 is CASSRPGSGANVLTF. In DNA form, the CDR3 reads TGTGCCAGCAGTCGTCCGGGCTCTGGGGCCAACGTCCTGACTTTC.

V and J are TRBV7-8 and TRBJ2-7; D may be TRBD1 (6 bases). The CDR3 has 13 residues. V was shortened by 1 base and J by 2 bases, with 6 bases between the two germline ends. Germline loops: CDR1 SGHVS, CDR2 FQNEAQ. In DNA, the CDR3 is TGTGCCAGCAGCTTAGAGGGGGCCTACGAGCAGTACTTC. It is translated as CASSLEGAYEQYF.

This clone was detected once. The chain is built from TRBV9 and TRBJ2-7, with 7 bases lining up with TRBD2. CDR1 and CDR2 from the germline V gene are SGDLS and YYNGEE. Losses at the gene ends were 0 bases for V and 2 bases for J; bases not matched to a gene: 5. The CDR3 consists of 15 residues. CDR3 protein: CASSVAGTIPYEQYF. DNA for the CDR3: TGTGCCAGCAGCGTAGCCGGGACTATTCCCTACGAGCAGTACTTC.

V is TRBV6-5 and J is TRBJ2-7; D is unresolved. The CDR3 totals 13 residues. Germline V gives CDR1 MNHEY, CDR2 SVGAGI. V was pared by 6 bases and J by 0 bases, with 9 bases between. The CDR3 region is CASRYGPSYEQYF. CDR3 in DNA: TGTGCCAGCAGGTATGGGCCCTCCTACGAGCAGTACTTC.

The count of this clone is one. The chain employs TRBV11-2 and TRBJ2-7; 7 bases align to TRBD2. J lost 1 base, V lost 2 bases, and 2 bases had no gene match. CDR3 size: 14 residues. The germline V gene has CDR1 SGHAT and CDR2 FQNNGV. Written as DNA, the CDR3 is TGTGCCAGCAGCTTAAGGGACTATTCCTACGAGCAGTACTTC. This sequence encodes CASSLRDYSYEQYF.

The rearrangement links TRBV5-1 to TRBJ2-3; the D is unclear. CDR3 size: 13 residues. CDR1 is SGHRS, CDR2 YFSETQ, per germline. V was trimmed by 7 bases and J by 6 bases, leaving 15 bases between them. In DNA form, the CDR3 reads TGCGCCAGCGGATTTGAATACTGGGATACGCAGTATTTT. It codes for CASGFEYWDTQYF.

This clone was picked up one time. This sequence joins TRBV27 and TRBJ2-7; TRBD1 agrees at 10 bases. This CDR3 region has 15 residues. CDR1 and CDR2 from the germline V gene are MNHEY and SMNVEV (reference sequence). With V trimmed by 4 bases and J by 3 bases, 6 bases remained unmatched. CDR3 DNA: TGTGCCAGCAGTTACTGGACAGGGGGGGACTACGAGCAGTACTTC. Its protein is CASSYWTGGDYEQYF.

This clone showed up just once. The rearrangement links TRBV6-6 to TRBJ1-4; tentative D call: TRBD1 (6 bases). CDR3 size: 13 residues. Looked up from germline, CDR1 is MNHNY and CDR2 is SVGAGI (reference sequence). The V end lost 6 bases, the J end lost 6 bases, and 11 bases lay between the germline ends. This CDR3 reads CASSLSGDEKLFF. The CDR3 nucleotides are TGTGCCAGCAGCCTCTCAGGGGATGAAAAACTGTTTTTT.